Described below is a single T cell receptor beta chain sequence and its context. This clonotype was seen repeatedly, ten times or more. Its antigen is still unknown. No base-level quality is on record; no much larger clone is a single base apart. This sample stems from a study of T-cell reconstitution after alpha-beta-depleted transplantation in children listed by TCRdb under 2016. At the level of the whole study: T-cell immune reconstitution after TCRalphabeta/CD19-depleted allogeneic hematopoietic cell transplantation in children was quantitatively tracked in the study by means of TCR repertoire profiling.

Overall study results and their limits: The high TCRbeta diversity at day 60 in some patients was ascribed to recipient T cells and intrathymic progenitors that had survived conditioning. Hyperexpanded clone frequencies declined over subsequent months; after one year, T-cell counts and TCRbeta diversity were mostly attributed to newly produced T cells. The apparently early alphabetaT-cell count recovery about two months after transplant was reportedly dependent on only several hundred rapidly expanded clones derived from non-depleted graft cells.

The sample's time point label, decoded: day 60 (about 2 months) after transplantation. The meaning of the sample's treatment or condition label: allogeneic hematopoietic cell transplantation with graft depleted of TCRalphabeta T cells and CD19 B cells. Transplant recipients were children who received TCRalphabeta/CD19-depleted allogeneic hematopoietic cell grafts. CDR1 and CDR2 (MNHNY, SVGAGI) derive from the germline V gene (reference sequence). From V the trimming removes 5 bases and from J it removes 5 bases, while the gene matches leave 5 bases of the junction unaccounted for. The CDR3 runs 13 residues from the cysteine to the phenylalanine. The CDR3 DNA has 39 bases and is translated from base 1. Library creation used PCR. For sequencing, an Illumina HiSeq 2500 was employed. To normalize quantification of the TCRbeta repertoire, the TCR libraries were built with molecular barcoding that relied on unique molecular identifiers. In-frame beta chains were kept once TCRdb had trimmed the public reads at Q25 with fastp and called clones with MiXCR. When rows share a CDR3 protein, they turn into one entry using the most common DNA and genes. The sample table contains approximately 31,000 distinct CDR3 sequences; only one count was recorded for under 7.5% of them. The top ten clonotypes cover 25% to 30% of the sample.

Specimen: peripheral blood, collected 60 days after TCRalphabeta/CD19-depleted stem cell transplant. The receptor was derived from a child younger than two who had a stem cell transplant for acute myeloid leukemia, so the T cells may come from the graft donor. The V gene is TRBV6-6 and the J gene is TRBJ2-7; TRBD1 matches 8 bases in the middle. CDR3 reads: CASSPDRGNEQYF. The nucleotide sequence reads as follows: TGTGCCAGCAGTCCAGACAGGGGCAACGAGCAGTACTTC.